These 26 T cell receptor beta chains were sequenced from one sample in a study of cytomegalovirus exposure and HLA in healthy donors. The PCR had 60 Vbeta and 13 Jbeta primers. Clones were sequenced by immunoSEQ multiplex PCR, and TCRdb holds only the in-frame ones, with some missing. The sample has 120,000 or so clones; about a sixth are singletons. Source material: PBMCs. These receptor sequences come from a female donor in good health and CMV-seropositive.

The rearrangement links TRBV7-9 to TRBJ1-1, with D possibly matching TRBD1 (5 bases). The V gene lost 3 bases and the J gene lost 2 bases, with 10 bases spanning the gap. Germline V gene data show CDR1 as SEHNR and CDR2 as FQNEAQ (reference sequence). The CDR3 spans 14 residues. Here the CDR3 DNA reads TGTGCCAGCAGCTTTCTGACAGACAACACTGAAGCTTTCTTT. Translation gives CASSFLTDNTEAFF.

This clone was seen a handful of times. This rearrangement joins TRBV9 to TRBJ1-4; 7 positions agree with TRBD1. With 2 bases clipped from V and 7 bases from J, the junction kept 8 bases outside the gene matches. CDR1 and CDR2 (germline): SGDLS, YYNGEE. The CDR3 has 15 residues. The CDR3 loop is CASSVSTGSSEKLFF. The DNA for the CDR3 is TGTGCCAGCAGCGTTTCGACAGGGAGCAGTGAAAAACTGTTTTTT.

The chain combines TRBV2 with TRBJ1-6; 7 positions agree with TRBD1. The germline gives CDR1 SNHLY, CDR2 FYNNEI. The CDR3 totals 14 residues. The J segment lost 5 bases and the V segment lost 6 bases, leaving 4 bases of the junction unmatched. The CDR3 region has the DNA TGTGCCAGCAGCCAGGGACAGAATAATTCACCCCTCCACTTT. This codes for CASSQGQNNSPLHF. The full variable domain, completed using reference TRBV2 and TRBJ1-6, is EPEVTQTPSHQVTQMGQEVILRCVPISNHLYFYWYRQILGQKVEFLVSFYNNEISEKSEIFDDQFSVERPDGSNFTLKIRSTKLEDSAMYFCASSQGQNNSPLHFGNGTRLTVT.

In regard to this clone: Its ends do not fully match the called genes, so a read error is possible. The rearrangement links TRBV2 to TRBJ2-1; 12 nucleotides line up with TRBD2. The CDR3 extends over 11 amino acids. CDR1 SNHLY and CDR2 FYNNEI come from the germline V gene. CDR3 region: CASSLAGGRVF. The DNA of the CDR3 is TGTGCCAGCAGTCTAGCGGGGGGGCGGGTCTTC. The complete variable domain, with remaining parts taken from reference TRBV2 and TRBJ2-1, reads EPEVTQTPSHQVTQMGQEVILRCVPISNHLYFYWYRQILGQKVEFLVSFYNNEISEKSEIFDDQFSVERPDGSNFTLKIRSTKLEDSAMYFCASSLAGGRVFGPGTRLTVL.

A few counts support this clone. The chain carries TRBV30 and TRBJ1-1; the D gene is possibly TRBD1 (5 bases). The CDR3 extends over 10 amino acids. Germline loops: CDR1 GTSNPN, CDR2 SVGIG (reference sequence). V was trimmed by 7 bases and J by 10 bases, leaving 13 bases between them. The CDR3 bases are TGTGCCTCCCAGGGTTTTGGAGCTTTCTTT. Protein sequence: CASQGFGAFF.

CDR3 nucleotide sequence: TGTGCCAGTAGTATGGGGGGGACTCAGCCCCAGCATTTT. Its translation is CASSMGGTQPQHF. The chain recombines TRBV19 with TRBJ1-5; possible D gene TRBD1, 5 bases. In germline, CDR1 is LNHDA, CDR2 SQIVND (reference sequence). This CDR3 region has 13 residues. Trimming shortened V by 3 bases and J by 6 bases, and 9 bases separated the two germline ends.

In this sample, this clone turned up many times. J is TRBJ2-1 and V is TRBV4-3; tentative D call: TRBD2 (6 bases). The CDR3 extends over 13 amino acids. Germline CDR1 and CDR2: LGHNA and YSLEER. Trimming removed 1 base at V and 10 bases at J, with 11 bases between. Written as DNA, the CDR3 is TGCGCCAGCAGCCAAGGGGAGGTACAAGAGCAGTTCTTC. Translating it yields CASSQGEVQEQFF.

This clone was detected a few times. The J gene is TRBJ2-5, the V gene TRBV7-9; the match to TRBD2 covers 7 bases. Germline lookup yields CDR1 SEHNR and CDR2 FQNEAQ (reference sequence). This CDR3 is built from 16 residues. After removal of 1 base from V and 0 bases from J, the junction contained 5 bases not matched to a gene. In nucleotides, the CDR3 is TGTGCCAGCAGCTTAGGGACTAGACAATACCAAGAGACCCAGTACTTC. It codes for CASSLGTRQYQETQYF. Full variable domain (missing parts from reference TRBV7-9 and TRBJ2-5): DTGVSQNPRHKITKRGQNVTFRCDPISEHNRLYWYRQTLGQGPEFLTYFQNEAQLEKSRLLSDRFSAERPKGSFSTLEIQRTEQGDSAMYLCASSLGTRQYQETQYFGPGTRLLVL.

The rearrangement links TRBV5-6 to TRBJ2-5, with D hard to call. V was cut by 3 bases and J by 0 bases, with 3 bases left in between. This CDR3 contains 12 residues. From germline, CDR1 is SGHDT and CDR2 YYEEEE. This CDR3 is CASSSYQETQYF. CDR3 DNA: TGTGCCAGCAGCTCGTACCAAGAGACCCAGTACTTC.

This clone came up a few times. The CDR3 sequence: CASSPPRVFKLFF. The DNA for the CDR3 is TGTGCCAGCTCCCCCCCGAGGGTCTTCAAACTGTTTTTT. The V gene is TRBV18, the J gene TRBJ1-4; unclear D gene. The CDR3 is made up of 13 amino acids. Trimming removed 6 bases from V and 11 bases from J, with 16 bases in between. Germline lookup yields CDR1 KGHSH and CDR2 LQKENI.

This clone was detected a few times. This chain connects TRBV7-6 to TRBJ1-4, with TRBD1 matching 10 bases. CDR1 is SGHVS, CDR2 FNYEAQ, per germline. V dropped 2 bases and J dropped 12; count of bases not matched to a gene: 6. The CDR3 has 14 residues. The CDR3 nucleotides read TGTGCCAGCAGCTTACCTTCGACAGGGGGCGAACTGTTTTTT. This gives the protein CASSLPSTGGELFF.

The chain couples TRBV28 to TRBJ2-7; 8 positions match TRBD1. The J segment lost 0 bases and the V segment lost 4 bases, leaving 2 bases of the junction unmatched. The germline V gene encodes CDR1 MDHEN and CDR2 SYDVKM. The CDR3 spans 14 residues. The CDR3 bases are TGTGCCAGCAGTTGGACAGGGTCCTCCTACGAGCAGTACTTC. Protein product: CASSWTGSSYEQYF.

There are a few counts of this clone. V usage is TRBV6-6 and J usage is TRBJ1-1, with 9 bases that match TRBD1. From germline, CDR1 is MNHNY and CDR2 SVGAGI (reference sequence). J lost 6 bases, V lost 5 bases, and 13 bases had no gene match. The CDR3 contains 16 residues. CDR3 loop: CASSRIPGQGTAEAFF. The DNA of the CDR3 is TGTGCCAGCAGTCGCATCCCGGGACAGGGAACCGCTGAAGCTTTCTTT.

This clone was detected a few times. The chain combines TRBV5-1 with TRBJ2-7, with TRBD1 as a possible D gene (5 bases). The CDR3 totals 14 residues. Trimming took 4 bases from V and 5 from J, leaving 16 bases between them. Germline CDR1 and CDR2: SGHRS and YFSETQ. CDR3 in amino acids: CASSQTVALDEQYF. CDR3 sequence (DNA): TGCGCCAGCAGCCAGACAGTGGCACTCGACGAGCAGTACTTC.

Only a few counts were recorded for this clone. The chain employs TRBV20-1 and TRBJ2-7, with D uncertain. The CDR3 loop spans 10 amino acids. The V gene's germline CDR1 is DFQATT and CDR2 SNEGSKA (reference sequence). V was clipped by 3 bases and J by 3 bases, with 3 bases between them. The CDR3 DNA sequence: TGCAGTGCTAGTAACTACGAGCAGTACTTC. It encodes CSASNYEQYF.

This clone has a handful of counts. V and J are TRBV6-1 and TRBJ2-1, with 13 bases that match TRBD2. V shed 4 bases and J 4 bases; nucleotides not matched to a gene: 1. There are 15 residues in the CDR3. Germline CDR1 is MNHNS and CDR2 is SASEGT. CDR3 bases: TGTGCCAGCAGTGGGGGACTAGCGGGATACAATGAGCAGTTCTTC. This codes for CASSGGLAGYNEQFF.

The rearrangement joins TRBV5-1 to TRBJ2-7, with 8 bases aligning to TRBD1. Trimming cost V 4 bases and J 3 bases; bases outside gene matches: 9. Germline CDR1 is SGHRS and CDR2 is YFSETQ. The CDR3 contains 15 residues. The CDR3 here is CASSPLLGTGYEQYF. The CDR3 DNA reads as TGCGCCAGCAGCCCCCTTTTGGGGACAGGCTACGAGCAGTACTTC.

Only one count was recorded for this clone. The chain combines TRBV9 with TRBJ2-2, with 10 bases aligning to TRBD2. The germline V gene encodes CDR1 SGDLS and CDR2 YYNGEE. J lost 1 base, V lost 7 bases, and 4 bases had no gene match. The CDR3 totals 15 residues. The CDR3 coding sequence is TGTGCCAGCGGGGGACTAGCGCGGAACACCGGGGAGCTGTTTTTT. Protein: CASGGLARNTGELFF. Complete variable domain (other parts from reference TRBV9 and TRBJ2-2): DSGVTQTPKHLITATGQRVTLRCSPRSGDLSVYWYQQSLDQGLQFLIQYYNGEERAKGNILERFSAQQFPDLHSELNLSSLELGDSALYFCASGGLARNTGELFFGEGSRLTVL.

V gene TRBV18 combines with J gene TRBJ2-3; tentatively, D is TRBD2 (6 bases). Per the germline V gene, CDR1 is KGHSH and CDR2 is LQKENI. V lost 3 bases, J lost 6 bases, and 16 bases lay in between. CDR3 length: 15 amino acids. The CDR3 coding sequence is TGTGCCAGCTCACCGGGGCTGGGAGGTTCGGATACGCAGTATTTT. Translation gives CASSPGLGGSDTQYF.

This chain joins TRBV28 and TRBJ1-4; 9 nucleotides align to TRBD1. CDR3 size: 14 residues. V dropped 7 bases and J dropped 8; count of bases not matched to a gene: 8. Germline CDR1 is MDHEN and CDR2 is SYDVKM. CDR3 DNA: TGTGCCAGCACCCTACAGGGGGCTGGGGAAAAACTGTTTTTT. Its protein is CASTLQGAGEKLFF.

The CDR3 DNA sequence: TGTGCCAGCAGTACACCGATCTCTGGGGCCAACGTCCTGACTTTC. Translation: CASSTPISGANVLTF. V gene TRBV28 combines with J gene TRBJ2-6; D not resolved. Per germline, CDR1 MDHEN and CDR2 SYDVKM. The V and J ends lost 5 bases and 0 bases respectively, with 8 bases between them. The CDR3 is 15 residues long.

The V and J genes are TRBV5-1 and TRBJ1-1; TRBD1 matches at 8 bases. The CDR3 is 15 residues long. With 3 bases clipped from V and 6 bases from J, the junction kept 10 bases outside the gene matches. CDR1 and CDR2 from the germline V gene are SGHRS and YFSETQ. CDR3 DNA sequence: TGCGCCAGCAGCTACCGGGGGGCAGGGGGCTCTGAAGCTTTCTTT. It yields the protein CASSYRGAGGSEAFF.

V usage is TRBV6-1 and J usage is TRBJ2-7, with TRBD1 as a possible D gene (5 bases). Germline V gene sequence: CDR1 MNHNS, CDR2 SASEGT. The CDR3 is made up of 13 amino acids. V was trimmed by 3 bases and J by 2 bases, leaving 8 bases between them. In DNA, the CDR3 is TGTGCCAGCAGTGAGCTGACAGCCTACGAGCAGTACTTC. Its translation: CASSELTAYEQYF.

The chain joins TRBV10-2 to TRBJ2-5; D is possibly TRBD2 (7 bases). The CDR3 length is 15 residues. The V gene's germline CDR1 is WSHSY and CDR2 SAAADI. V lost 6 bases and J lost 5, with 19 bases in between. The CDR3 sequence is CASRQHGGGGETQYF. CDR3 DNA: TGCGCCAGCAGGCAGCATGGGGGGGGCGGGGAGACCCAGTACTTC.

This clone has only a few counts. V and J are TRBV18 and TRBJ1-5; D is possibly TRBD1 (5 bases). This CDR3 comprises 12 residues. Trimming removed 5 bases from V and 6 bases from J, with 8 bases in between. The germline gives CDR1 KGHSH, CDR2 LQKENI. The CDR3 DNA follows: TGTGCCAGCTCAAGGGGCTTTCAGCCCCAGCATTTT. This codes for CASSRGFQPQHF. The full variable domain, in which reference TRBV18 and TRBJ1-5 provide the parts outside the CDR3, is NAGVMQNPRHLVRRRGQEARLRCSPMKGHSHVYWYRQLPEEGLKFMVYLQKENIIDESGMPKERFSAEFPKEGPSILRIQQVVRGDSAAYFCASSRGFQPQHFGDGTRLSIL.

The chain links TRBV5-4 to TRBJ1-6; D is unresolved. Germline V gene lookup returns CDR1 SGHNT and CDR2 YYREEE (reference sequence). V gave up 3 bases and J gave up 7 bases, with 11 bases separating them. CDR3 length: 14 residues. The chain's CDR3 is CASSWAVQNSPLHF. DNA of the CDR3: TGTGCCAGCAGCTGGGCAGTACAGAATTCACCCCTCCACTTT.